The present T cell receptor beta chain was sequenced within a study of blood T cell repertoires in COVID-19. Study at large: Nucleic acid was either cDNA or gDNA, and it came from T cells, B-cell-depleted T cells, or PBMCs.

Losses at the gene ends were 5 bases for V and 7 bases for J; bases not matched to a gene: 5. Per the germline V gene, CDR1 is LNHDA and CDR2 is SQIVND (reference sequence). The CDR3 covers 13 residues. Original analysis: Amplification of reference gene primers provided the estimated nucleated cell counts. Assay used: immunoSEQ multiplex PCR; TCRdb lists only in-frame clones, some missing. V and J calls and clone size come straight from that table; D and trimming were deduced from the DNA. The sample has about 230,000 clones; 70% to 90% are singletons. Adults between roughly 18 and 95 years of age took part from fewer than 30 US areas. Cohort 3 donors were reported recovered after two negative PCRs, clearance, or symptom resolution.

The receptor comes from a man in his thirties or forties who had recovered from COVID-19. Sequencing was carried out using PBMCs or T cells enriched from blood (not recorded which). The chain links TRBV19 to TRBJ1-5, with 7 bases aligning to TRBD1. The CDR3 spells CASSFEQGQPQHF. The CDR3 region has the DNA TGTGCCAGTAGTTTCGAACAGGGGCAGCCCCAGCATTTT.